Sequencing of this T cell receptor (beta chain) was carried out in a study of blood T cell repertoires in COVID-19. In the study overall: Acute and convalescent COVID-19 samples came from the United States, Italy and Spain. From T cells, B-cell-depleted T cells, or PBMCs came the material, which was cDNA or gDNA.

Germline V gene lookup returns CDR1 MNHEY and CDR2 SVGAGI. The CDR3 length is 15 residues. Trimming cost V 6 bases and J 7 bases; bases outside gene matches: 8. In the original analysis: How many nucleated cells were present was estimated from reference gene primer amplification. Method: immunoSEQ multiplex PCR; TCRdb's copy keeps in-frame clones and lacks some. V, J and clone size are those of that table, while D and trimming were read from the DNA. The profile shows under 150,000 clones, 90% of them singletons. The receptor was derived from a man aged 45-65 years with active COVID-19. Source material: peripheral blood. The V and J genes are TRBV6-5 and TRBJ1-6; 8 bases are a match to TRBD1. Here the CDR3 DNA reads TGTGCCAGCAGGCATGACAGGGGAAACAATTCACCCCTCCACTTT. It yields the protein CASRHDRGNNSPLHF.